This T cell receptor beta chain comes out of a study of T cells in Graves' hyperthyroidism and ophthalmopathy. Turning to the study itself: Peripheral blood samples were taken at initial diagnosis, prior to any treatment.

Sampled blood dates from first hyperthyroidism diagnosis, and it precedes any ophthalmopathy symptoms. Fresh peripheral blood, 10 ml, yielded the PBMCs. Amplification of TCR beta CDR3 regions used RNA as the template. During a first-round RT-PCR of the TCR CDR3, the HTBI primer set was used. TCRdb ran MiXCR on the multiplex PCR reads and lists one entry per CDR3 protein. The table includes fewer than 500,000 distinct CDR3 sequences, approximately 12% detected once. This clonotype was recorded a few times. V lost 5 bases, J lost 4 bases, and 9 bases lay in between. This CDR3 region has 12 residues. From germline, CDR1 is SEHNR and CDR2 FQNEAQ (reference sequence).

The sequenced sample was blood. The clonotype originates from a man aged 30-40 years with Graves' hyperthyroidism that later progressed to Graves' ophthalmopathy. The genes are TRBV7-9 and TRBJ2-7; D gene unclear. In nucleotides, the CDR3 is TGTGCCAGCAGCCCCTTCGGGTACGAGCAGTACTTC. Amino acids: CASSPFGYEQYF.